This TCR beta chain was identified during a study of blood T cell repertoires in COVID-19. Comments on this clone: Other nucleotide sequences in the sample specify the same CDR3.

Per the original methods: Amplification from reference gene primers served as the basis for estimated nucleated cell counts. Data came from immunoSEQ multiplex PCR; TCRdb stores just in-frame clones and leaves some out. V, J and clone size were drawn from that table, and D and trimming were deduced from the DNA. Found here are about 98,000 clones, roughly 82% of them singletons; the top ten hold under 20%. Per the germline V gene, CDR1 is MGHDK and CDR2 is SYGVNS. Germline trimming cut 1 base from V and 4 bases from J; bases unmatched to any gene: 6. The CDR3 has 15 residues. The chain couples TRBV25-1 to TRBJ2-7; 8 bases map to TRBD1. Sequenced input: peripheral blood. The TCR was taken from a man of 80 years or more with acute or convalescent COVID-19. The CDR3 region is CASSESPTGDYEQYF. CDR3 in DNA: TGTGCCAGCAGTGAATCCCCGACAGGGGATTACGAGCAGTACTTC.